Detailed here is one TCR beta chain. Original methodology: Scientists estimated how many nucleated cells there were by amplifying reference gene primers. The data were produced by immunoSEQ multiplex PCR, yet TCRdb's version contains in-frame clones alone and is incomplete. Clone size and V and J calls were adopted from that table, with D and trimming inferred from the DNA. The table records 300,000 to 450,000 clones, around 90% of them present only once. This sample is part of a study of blood T cell repertoires in COVID-19. Study in general: Specimens from acute and convalescent COVID-19 originated in the United States, Italy and Spain.

This CDR3 contains 13 residues. Sequenced sample: peripheral blood. This rearrangement joins TRBV1 to TRBJ1-6. TRBV1 is a pseudogene segment. This sequence was found in a human donor in a cohort sampled during active COVID-19. The CDR3 region has the DNA TGCACCAGCAGCGGCGGGTTGTCCTCACCCCTCCACTTT. Its translation is CTSSGGLSSPLHF.